This T cell receptor beta chain stems from a study of siplizumab effects on memory and regulatory T cells. Trimming took off 4 bases at V and 3 bases at J, with 13 bases between the two ends. The CDR3 extends over 14 amino acids. Germline assignment: CDR1 LNHDA and CDR2 SQIVND (reference sequence). Assay: immunoSEQ multiplex PCR; the TCRdb copy retains only in-frame clones and omits some. Of about 100,000 clones detected, 85% to 95% appear once; the ten largest clones hold 1% to 1.5%. This receptor was obtained from a human donor in good health. The sequencing sample was made of non-Treg CD4+ T cells sorted from blood. This chain uses TRBV19 with TRBJ2-7, with D possibly matching TRBD1 (6 bases). The CDR3 region has the DNA TGTGCCAGTAGTACCTCCTTGGACAGCTACGAGCAGTACTTC. The encoded protein is CASSTSLDSYEQYF.